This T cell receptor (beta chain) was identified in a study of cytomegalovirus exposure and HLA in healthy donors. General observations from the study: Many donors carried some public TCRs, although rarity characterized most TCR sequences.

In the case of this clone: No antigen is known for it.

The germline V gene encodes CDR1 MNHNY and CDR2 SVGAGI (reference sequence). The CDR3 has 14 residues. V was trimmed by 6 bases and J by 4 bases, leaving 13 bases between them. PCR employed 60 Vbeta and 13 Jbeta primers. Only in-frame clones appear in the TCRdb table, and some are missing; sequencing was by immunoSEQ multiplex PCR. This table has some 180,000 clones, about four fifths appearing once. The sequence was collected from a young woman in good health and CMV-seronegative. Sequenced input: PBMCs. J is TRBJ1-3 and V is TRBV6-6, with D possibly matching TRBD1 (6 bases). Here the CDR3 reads CASRSTGTGNTIYF. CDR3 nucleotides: TGTGCCAGCAGGTCCACAGGGACCGGAAACACCATATATTTT.